These T cell receptor beta chains were read from a single sample in a study of CD8+ T cells in alopecia areata. Clones were sequenced by immunoSEQ multiplex PCR, and TCRdb holds only the in-frame ones, with some missing. The sample yields just over 20,000 clones, roughly 62% seen once. The sequencing input was CD4+ Tregs sorted from blood. The receptors here all came from a human donor with alopecia areata. Both conserved end residues are part of each CDR3.

v_gene,CDR3aa
TRBV7-2,CASSKLRGGNTGELFF
TRBV29-1,CSVVFRTSGPQETQYF
TRBV7-2,CASSPSQGTSYEQYF
TRBV6-5,CASIRSGGSNQPQHF
TRBV14,CASSLRTSGRTDTQYF
TRBV19,CASSVQHLRENTEAFF
TRBV30,CALHRGANVLTF
TRBV2,CASSVWQGSYEQYF
TRBV7-9,CASSPQAVVNEQFF
TRBV7-8,CASSLVWVPGETQYF
TRBV28,CASSLGGGGTGELFF
TRBV29-1,CSALRLGGEQFF
TRBV7-9,CASSTGQGAWDTQYF
TRBV7-2,CASSLDGGGQPQHF
TRBV7-2,CASSLSVTNSPLHF
TRBV6-5,CASRTVEGITGELFF
TRBV28,CASSFHPPGQGQETQYF
TRBV11-3,CASSIQGTNTGELFF
TRBV28,CASSRTGGTGELFF
TRBV5-4,CASSSTGQGVYEQYF
TRBV18,CASSPASLETQYF
TRBV5-1,CASRQGAAGNTIYF
TRBV5-5,CASSLWDEQYF
TRBV23-1,CASSHRTGETQYF
TRBV10-3,CAIKNTGGTEAFF
TRBV7-2,CASSSVGVEETQYF
TRBV4-3,CASSQALVPPSLASFNEQFF
TRBV2,CASRELAAYTDTQYF
TRBV18,CASSSAGAKNEQFF
TRBV7-9,CASSKGQGAYNEQFF
TRBV5-1,CASSTNTINTGELFF
TRBV6-6,CASSYSGTMNTEAFF
TRBV7-6,CASSLARNFAGGPDTQYF
TRBV6-6,CASSYSNRGQETQYF
TRBV11-3,CASSLWRDSDGAEETQYF
TRBV14,CASSPYGAVSRETQYF
TRBV28,CASSFRSDRKGGGEGNF
TRBV7-2,CASSPHSRGEQYF
TRBV30,CAWSGGGANSPLHF
TRBV2,CASRRTGPFYF
TRBV25-1,CASSALPGGPNIQYF
TRBV7-2,CASTDPGKLTDTQYF
TRBV29-1,CSARVDSNSPLHF
TRBV11-3,CASSLTGEAFF
TRBV9,CASSAQSDGYTF
TRBV29-1,CSGGRFQETQYF
TRBV19,CASRSGLAGDEQYF
TRBV9,CASNPVRGPYNEQFF
TRBV23-1,CASSQPLTLSPNEKLFF
TRBV5-1,CASSSGGADAGNTIYF
TRBV9,CASNLDSQNSEQYF